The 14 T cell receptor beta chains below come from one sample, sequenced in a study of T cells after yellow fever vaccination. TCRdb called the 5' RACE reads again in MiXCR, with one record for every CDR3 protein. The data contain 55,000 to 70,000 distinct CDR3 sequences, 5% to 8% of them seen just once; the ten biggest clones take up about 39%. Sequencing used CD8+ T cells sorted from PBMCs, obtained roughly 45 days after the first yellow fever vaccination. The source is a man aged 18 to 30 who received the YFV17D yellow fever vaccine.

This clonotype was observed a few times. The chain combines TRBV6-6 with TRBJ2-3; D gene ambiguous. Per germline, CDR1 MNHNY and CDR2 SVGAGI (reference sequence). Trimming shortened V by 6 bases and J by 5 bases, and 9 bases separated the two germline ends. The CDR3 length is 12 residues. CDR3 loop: CASSSRLDTQYF. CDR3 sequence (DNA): TGTGCCAGCAGCTCCCGACTAGATACGCAGTATTTT.

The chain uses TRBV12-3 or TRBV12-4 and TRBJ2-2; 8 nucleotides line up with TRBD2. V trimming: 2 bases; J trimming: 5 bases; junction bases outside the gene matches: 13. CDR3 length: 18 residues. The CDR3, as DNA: TGTGCCAGCAGTTTACGGACTAGCCGGGGCCTAATGACCGGGGAGCTGTTTTTT. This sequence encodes CASSLRTSRGLMTGELFF.

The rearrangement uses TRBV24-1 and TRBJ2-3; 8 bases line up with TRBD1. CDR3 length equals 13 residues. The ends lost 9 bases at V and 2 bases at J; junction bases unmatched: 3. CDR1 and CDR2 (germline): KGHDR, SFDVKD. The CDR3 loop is CATGTGHTDTQYF. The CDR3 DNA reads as TGTGCCACCGGGACAGGACACACAGATACGCAGTATTTT.

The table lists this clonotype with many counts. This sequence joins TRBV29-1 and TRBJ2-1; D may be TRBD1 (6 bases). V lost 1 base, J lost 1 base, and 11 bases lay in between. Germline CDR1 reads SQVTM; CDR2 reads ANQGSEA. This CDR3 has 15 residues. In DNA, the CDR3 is TGCAGCGTTGAAGGATGGGGACAATCCTACAATGAGCAGTTCTTC. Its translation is CSVEGWGQSYNEQFF.

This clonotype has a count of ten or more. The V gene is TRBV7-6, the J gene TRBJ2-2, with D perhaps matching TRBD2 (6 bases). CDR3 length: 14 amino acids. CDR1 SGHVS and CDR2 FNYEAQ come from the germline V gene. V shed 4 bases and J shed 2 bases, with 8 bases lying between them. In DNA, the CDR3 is TGTGCCAGCAGCTCGGGGACTAACACCGGGGAGCTGTTTTTT. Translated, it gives CASSSGTNTGELFF. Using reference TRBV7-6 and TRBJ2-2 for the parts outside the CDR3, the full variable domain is GAGVSQSPRYKVTKRGQDVALRCDPISGHVSLYWYRQALGQGPEFLTYFNYEAQQDKSGLPNDRFSAERPEGSISTLTIQRTEQRDSAMYRCASSSGTNTGELFFGEGSRLTVL.

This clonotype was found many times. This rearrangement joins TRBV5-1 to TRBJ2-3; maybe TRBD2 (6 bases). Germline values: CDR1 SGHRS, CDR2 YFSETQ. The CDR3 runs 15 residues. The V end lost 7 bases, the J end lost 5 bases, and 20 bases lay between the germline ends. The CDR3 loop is CASGKSRGTGDTQYF. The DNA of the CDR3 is TGCGCCAGCGGAAAGAGCCGGGGGACCGGAGATACGCAGTATTTT.

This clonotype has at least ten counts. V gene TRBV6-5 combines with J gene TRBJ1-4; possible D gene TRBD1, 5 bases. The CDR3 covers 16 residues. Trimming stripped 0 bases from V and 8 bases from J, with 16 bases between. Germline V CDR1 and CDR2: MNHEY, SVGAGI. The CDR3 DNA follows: TGTGCCAGCAGTTACTCGAATTCGGGGGTCACGGAAAAACTGTTTTTT. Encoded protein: CASSYSNSGVTEKLFF.

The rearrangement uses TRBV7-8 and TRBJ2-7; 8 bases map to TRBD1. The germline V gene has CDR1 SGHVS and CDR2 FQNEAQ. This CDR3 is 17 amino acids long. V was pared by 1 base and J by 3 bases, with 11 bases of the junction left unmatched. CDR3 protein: CASSLVANRGAHYEQYV. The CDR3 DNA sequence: TGTGCCAGCAGCTTAGTGGCCAACAGGGGGGCCCACTACGAGCAGTACGTC.

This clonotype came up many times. The CDR3 is CASSQEGLGNEQFF. The CDR3 DNA reads TGTGCCAGCAGCCAAGAGGGTCTCGGCAATGAGCAGTTCTTC. The chain couples TRBV4-2 to TRBJ2-1; D is unclear. Germline values: CDR1 LGHNA, CDR2 YNFKEQ. CDR3 length equals 14 residues. V lost 0 bases to trimming and J lost 6 bases, with 9 bases between them.

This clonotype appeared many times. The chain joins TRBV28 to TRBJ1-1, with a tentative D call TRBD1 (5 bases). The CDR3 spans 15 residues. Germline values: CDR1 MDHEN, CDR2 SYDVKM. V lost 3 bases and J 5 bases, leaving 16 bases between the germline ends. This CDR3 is CASSLEQGRWTEAFF. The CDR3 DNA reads TGTGCCAGCAGTTTGGAGCAGGGCCGATGGACTGAAGCTTTCTTT. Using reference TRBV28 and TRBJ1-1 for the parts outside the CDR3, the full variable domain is DVKVTQSSRYLVKRTGEKVFLECVQDMDHENMFWYRQDPGLGLRLIYFSYDVKMKEKGDIPEGYSVSREKKERFSLILESASTNQTSMYLCASSLEQGRWTEAFFGQGTRLTVV.

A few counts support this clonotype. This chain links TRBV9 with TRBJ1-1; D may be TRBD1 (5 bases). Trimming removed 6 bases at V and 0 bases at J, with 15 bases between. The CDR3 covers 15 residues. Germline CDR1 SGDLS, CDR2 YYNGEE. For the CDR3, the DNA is TGTGCCAGCAACCCAGGATGGGGCCTGAACACTGAAGCTTTCTTT. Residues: CASNPGWGLNTEAFF.

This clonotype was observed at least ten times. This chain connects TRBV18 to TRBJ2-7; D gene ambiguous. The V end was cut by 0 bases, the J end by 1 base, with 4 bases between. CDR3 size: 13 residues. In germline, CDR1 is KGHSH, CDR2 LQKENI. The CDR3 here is CASSPPVSYEQYF. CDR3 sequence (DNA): TGTGCCAGCTCACCACCAGTGTCCTACGAGCAGTACTTC.

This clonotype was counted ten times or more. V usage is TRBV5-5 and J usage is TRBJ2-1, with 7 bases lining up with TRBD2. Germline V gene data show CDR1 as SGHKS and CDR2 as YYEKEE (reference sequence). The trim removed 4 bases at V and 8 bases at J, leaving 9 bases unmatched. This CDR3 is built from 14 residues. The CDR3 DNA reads TGTGCCAGCAGCCCCGTGACTAGCATCCATGAGCAGTTCTTC. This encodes CASSPVTSIHEQFF.

The chain's CDR3 is CASSVGGAYTDTQYF. CDR3 DNA: TGTGCCAGCAGCGTCGGGGGAGCCTACACAGATACGCAGTATTTT. The V call is TRBV9, the J call TRBJ2-3; maybe TRBD2 (6 bases). The germline V gene has CDR1 SGDLS and CDR2 YYNGEE. The V and J ends lost 2 bases and 2 bases respectively, with 12 bases between them. This CDR3 has 15 amino acids.